These T cell receptor beta chains were read from a single sample in a study of T cell responses to AZD1222 COVID-19 vaccine. Method: immunoSEQ multiplex PCR; TCRdb's copy keeps in-frame clones and lacks some. The sample gives 150,000 to 190,000 clones, roughly nine tenths of which show up once; 6.9% is in the top ten. Source: peripheral blood, taken after recovery from COVID-19. These receptors were taken from an adult who had recovered from COVID-19. CDR3s include the opening cysteine and the closing phenylalanine or tryptophan. The D gene is left open where the match is weak. The size entry is marked missing in some rows and otherwise reads once, few, many or a size class.

j_call: TRBJ1-1
v_call: TRBV19
clone_size: NA
d_call: TRBD1
cdr3_nt: TGTGCCAGTAGTATCGGGACAGGACGGAACACTGAAGCTTTCTTT
cdr3_aa: CASSIGTGRNTEAFF

j_call: TRBJ1-2
v_call: TRBV7-9
clone_size: few
d_call: TRBD1
cdr3_nt: TGTGCCAGCAGCTTAGGGGACAGGGGCGCCTCCTATGGCTACACCTTC
cdr3_aa: CASSLGDRGASYGYTF

j_call: TRBJ2-5
v_call: TRBV7-7
clone_size: NA
d_call: NA
cdr3_nt: TGTGCTAGCAGCCGCGACGGACAGTATCAGACCCAGTACTTC
cdr3_aa: CASSRDGQYQTQYF

j_call: TRBJ1-1
v_call: TRBV19
clone_size: once
d_call: NA
cdr3_nt: TGTGCCAGTAGTATAGATCCCTTTAGGTGGCGGAACACTGAAGCTTTCTTT
cdr3_aa: CASSIDPFRWRNTEAFF

j_call: TRBJ1-1
v_call: TRBV3-1/TRBV3-2
clone_size: NA
d_call: TRBD1
cdr3_nt: TGTGCCAGCAGCCAGTCCGACAGGGTGAACACTGAAGCTTTCTTT
cdr3_aa: CASSQSDRVNTEAFF

j_call: TRBJ1-4
v_call: TRBV5-1
clone_size: NA
d_call: NA
cdr3_nt: TGCGCCAGCAGCTCCGGGCGGGGAACTAATGAAAAACTGTTTTTT
cdr3_aa: CASSSGRGTNEKLFF

j_call: TRBJ2-7
v_call: TRBV20-1
clone_size: NA
d_call: NA
cdr3_nt: TGCAGTGCCCCCCGGGACTACGAGCAGTACTTC
cdr3_aa: CSAPRDYEQYF

j_call: TRBJ1-4
v_call: TRBV29-1
clone_size: NA
d_call: TRBD1
cdr3_nt: TGCAGCGTCTCACAGGGGAAGGTTGAAAAACTGTTTTTT
cdr3_aa: CSVSQGKVEKLFF

j_call: TRBJ2-7
v_call: TRBV14
clone_size: few
d_call: NA
cdr3_nt: TGTGCCAGCAGCCTTGCGGTGAAGTTGTACTACGAGCAGTACTTC
cdr3_aa: CASSLAVKLYYEQYF

j_call: TRBJ2-5
v_call: TRBV20-1
clone_size: once
d_call: NA
cdr3_nt: TGCAGTGCTGTTCAGGGTGAGACCCAGTACTTC
cdr3_aa: CSAVQGETQYF

j_call: TRBJ1-1
v_call: TRBV5-6
clone_size: NA
d_call: NA
cdr3_nt: TGTGCCAGCAGCGAGATGAGGGGCGGGCGCACTGAAGCTTTCTTT
cdr3_aa: CASSEMRGGRTEAFF

j_call: TRBJ2-2
v_call: TRBV9
clone_size: NA
d_call: NA
cdr3_nt: TGTGCCAGCAGGGGGACTTCGAACACCGGGGAGCTGTTTTTT
cdr3_aa: CASRGTSNTGELFF

j_call: TRBJ1-1
v_call: TRBV4-2
clone_size: NA
d_call: TRBD1
cdr3_nt: TGTGCCAGCAGCCAACAGGGGGCGGAAGGTGAAGCTTTCTTT
cdr3_aa: CASSQQGAEGEAFF

j_call: TRBJ2-1
v_call: TRBV28
clone_size: NA
d_call: NA
cdr3_nt: TGTGCCAGCACCTTCTTAACCGGGACTGTAGGTGAGCAGTTCTTC
cdr3_aa: CASTFLTGTVGEQFF

j_call: TRBJ1-5
v_call: TRBV27
clone_size: NA
d_call: NA
cdr3_nt: TGTGCCAGCAGTTTATCTGGGAATCAGCCCCAGCATTTT
cdr3_aa: CASSLSGNQPQHF

j_call: TRBJ2-2
v_call: TRBV9
clone_size: once
d_call: NA
cdr3_nt: TGTGCCAGCAGCGAGACAGCCTTCCTCGGGGAGCTGTTTTTT
cdr3_aa: CASSETAFLGELFF

j_call: TRBJ2-5
v_call: TRBV29-1
clone_size: once
d_call: NA
cdr3_nt: TGCAGCGTTTTAAACTACCAAGAGACCCAGTACTTC
cdr3_aa: CSVLNYQETQYF

j_call: TRBJ1-3
v_call: TRBV25-1
clone_size: NA
d_call: TRBD1
cdr3_nt: TGTGCCAGCAGTGATAGGGGGACAGGGGGATTTGGAAACACCATATATTTT
cdr3_aa: CASSDRGTGGFGNTIYF

j_call: TRBJ2-7
v_call: TRBV5-4
clone_size: NA
d_call: NA
cdr3_nt: TGTGCCAGCAGCCCTTCCCCTGGGGAGCAGTACTTC
cdr3_aa: CASSPSPGEQYF

j_call: TRBJ2-1
v_call: TRBV7-9
clone_size: NA
d_call: NA
cdr3_nt: TGTGCCAGCAGCACCTCTTGGCGTAATGAGCAGTTCTTC
cdr3_aa: CASSTSWRNEQFF

j_call: TRBJ2-2
v_call: TRBV12-3/TRBV12-4
clone_size: NA
d_call: TRBD2
cdr3_nt: TGTGCCAGCATACTAGCGGGGACCGGGGAGCTGTTTTTT
cdr3_aa: CASILAGTGELFF

j_call: TRBJ1-3
v_call: TRBV7-8
clone_size: NA
d_call: TRBD1
cdr3_nt: TGTGCCAGCAGCCCCATGACAGGGGCTGGAAACACCATATATTTT
cdr3_aa: CASSPMTGAGNTIYF

j_call: TRBJ2-5
v_call: TRBV3-1/TRBV3-2
clone_size: NA
d_call: TRBD2
cdr3_nt: TGTGCCAGCACGCTATCTCGGGCTAGCGGCCTTCAAGAGACCCAGTACTTC
cdr3_aa: CASTLSRASGLQETQYF

j_call: TRBJ1-1
v_call: TRBV7-9
clone_size: NA
d_call: NA
cdr3_nt: TGTGCCAGCAGCTCGGGACGGGCGAACACTGAAGCTTTCTTT
cdr3_aa: CASSSGRANTEAFF

j_call: TRBJ1-1
v_call: TRBV28
clone_size: NA
d_call: NA
cdr3_nt: TGTGCCAGCAAGGGGAGAACCAAGAGCGGCACTGAAGCTTTCTTT
cdr3_aa: CASKGRTKSGTEAFF

j_call: TRBJ2-1
v_call: TRBV30
clone_size: NA
d_call: TRBD2
cdr3_nt: TGTGCCTGGAGTCCTCTGCGACTAGCGGGAGGCCATAGCTCCTACAATGAGCAGTTCTTC
cdr3_aa: CAWSPLRLAGGHSSYNEQFF

j_call: TRBJ2-7
v_call: TRBV7-9
clone_size: NA
d_call: TRBD1
cdr3_nt: TGTGCCAGCAGCTCCCAACCGGGACAGGGGCCCTACGAGCAGTACTTC
cdr3_aa: CASSSQPGQGPYEQYF

j_call: TRBJ2-7
v_call: TRBV4-2
clone_size: NA
d_call: NA
cdr3_nt: TGTGCCAGCAGCCAAGACCCCAGAAGCTCCTACGAGCAGTACTTC
cdr3_aa: CASSQDPRSSYEQYF

j_call: TRBJ2-1
v_call: TRBV7-2
clone_size: few
d_call: TRBD2
cdr3_nt: TGTGCCAGCAGCTTAGAAGGTCCTAGCGGGTTCAATGAGCAGTTCTTC
cdr3_aa: CASSLEGPSGFNEQFF

j_call: TRBJ1-2
v_call: TRBV3-1/TRBV3-2
clone_size: NA
d_call: TRBD1
cdr3_nt: TGTGCCAGCAGCCCGGGGAGGGACAGGGAGCACTATGGCTACACCTTC
cdr3_aa: CASSPGRDREHYGYTF

j_call: TRBJ2-3
v_call: TRBV7-3
clone_size: NA
d_call: TRBD1
cdr3_nt: TGTGCCAGCAGCCGGGACAGGGGGCGGAGAGATACGCAGTATTTT
cdr3_aa: CASSRDRGRRDTQYF

j_call: TRBJ1-2
v_call: TRBV11-2
clone_size: once
d_call: NA
cdr3_nt: TGTGCCAGCAGCCCACAGTCTAACTATGGCTACACCTTC
cdr3_aa: CASSPQSNYGYTF

j_call: TRBJ1-1
v_call: TRBV5-6
clone_size: few
d_call: TRBD1
cdr3_nt: TGTGCCAGCAGCTTGGACAGGGGAGACACTGAAGCTTTCTTT
cdr3_aa: CASSLDRGDTEAFF

j_call: TRBJ2-7
v_call: TRBV7-3
clone_size: NA
d_call: TRBD2
cdr3_nt: TGTGCCAGCAGCTGGGGGGGAGCCCCCTACGAGCAGTACTTC
cdr3_aa: CASSWGGAPYEQYF

j_call: TRBJ2-3
v_call: TRBV5-1
clone_size: NA
d_call: TRBD2
cdr3_nt: TGCGCCAGCCGAATTAGCGGGAGCGGCACAGATACGCAGTATTTT
cdr3_aa: CASRISGSGTDTQYF

j_call: TRBJ2-3
v_call: TRBV19
clone_size: NA
d_call: NA
cdr3_nt: TGTGCCAGTAGTTCCACAGGTGCGGCAGATACGCAGTATTTT
cdr3_aa: CASSSTGAADTQYF

j_call: TRBJ2-1
v_call: TRBV7-8
clone_size: NA
d_call: NA
cdr3_nt: TGTGCCAGCAGCTCCGGGACCCCGACCTACAATGAGCAGTTCTTC
cdr3_aa: CASSSGTPTYNEQFF

j_call: TRBJ2-7
v_call: TRBV11-2
clone_size: NA
d_call: TRBD1
cdr3_nt: TGTGCCAGCAGCTTAGGGACAGGGCTGGAGCAGTACTTC
cdr3_aa: CASSLGTGLEQYF

j_call: TRBJ1-1
v_call: TRBV7-9
clone_size: once
d_call: TRBD1
cdr3_nt: TGTGCCAGCAGGCAAACAGGGGGCGAGAACACTGAAGCTTTCTTT
cdr3_aa: CASRQTGGENTEAFF

j_call: TRBJ1-2
v_call: TRBV5-1
clone_size: NA
d_call: NA
cdr3_nt: TGCGCCAGCAGCTTAGACAAGAACTATGGCTACACCTTC
cdr3_aa: CASSLDKNYGYTF

j_call: TRBJ2-1
v_call: TRBV2
clone_size: NA
d_call: NA
cdr3_nt: TGTGCCAGCAGTGAACGGGCCTGGAGCGGGTTCTTC
cdr3_aa: CASSERAWSGFF

j_call: TRBJ2-7
v_call: TRBV6-2/TRBV6-3
clone_size: NA
d_call: NA
cdr3_nt: TGTGCCAGCAGTCCCAGGGTTTTGACCTACGAGCAGTACTTC
cdr3_aa: CASSPRVLTYEQYF

j_call: TRBJ2-5
v_call: TRBV5-4
clone_size: NA
d_call: NA
cdr3_nt: TGTGCCAGCAGCTTTTTAGGGGGGACCAAAGAGACCCAGTACTTC
cdr3_aa: CASSFLGGTKETQYF

j_call: TRBJ2-4
v_call: TRBV6-2/TRBV6-3
clone_size: NA
d_call: TRBD1
cdr3_nt: TGTGCCAGCAGTGTCGGACAGGGCAGGGACATTCAGTACTTC
cdr3_aa: CASSVGQGRDIQYF

j_call: TRBJ1-1
v_call: TRBV15
clone_size: NA
d_call: NA
cdr3_nt: TGTGCCACCAGCAGAGATCCGGGTACGGAGACTGAAGCTTTCTTT
cdr3_aa: CATSRDPGTETEAFF

j_call: TRBJ2-7
v_call: TRBV7-6
clone_size: NA
d_call: TRBD1
cdr3_nt: TGTGCCAGCAGCAAAGTAGGAGACAGGGGGTCCTACGAGCAGTACTTC
cdr3_aa: CASSKVGDRGSYEQYF

j_call: TRBJ2-3
v_call: TRBV4-3
clone_size: few
d_call: NA
cdr3_nt: TGCGCCAGCAGCCAAGATTTCCTAAGCACAGATACGCAGTATTTT
cdr3_aa: CASSQDFLSTDTQYF

j_call: TRBJ2-7
v_call: TRBV18
clone_size: NA
d_call: NA
cdr3_nt: TGTGCCAGCTCACCGACGGGTGGTTACGAGCAGTACTTC
cdr3_aa: CASSPTGGYEQYF

j_call: TRBJ1-1
v_call: TRBV6-2/TRBV6-3
clone_size: NA
d_call: TRBD1
cdr3_nt: TGTGCCAGCAGTCGGGAAGCGACAGGGGGCGGTAATCCTGAAGCTTTCTTT
cdr3_aa: CASSREATGGGNPEAFF

j_call: TRBJ2-5
v_call: TRBV27
clone_size: NA
d_call: NA
cdr3_nt: TGTGCCAGCAGTTTAAGGGACTCGCAAGAGACCCAGTACTTC
cdr3_aa: CASSLRDSQETQYF

j_call: TRBJ1-1
v_call: TRBV28
clone_size: NA
d_call: NA
cdr3_nt: TGTGCCAGCAGTTTCTCGAACAGGGCGAACACTGAAGCTTTCTTT
cdr3_aa: CASSFSNRANTEAFF

j_call: TRBJ1-1
v_call: TRBV28
clone_size: NA
d_call: NA
cdr3_nt: TGTGCCAGCAGTTTTCTACAGGGCGACGGAAGCACTGAAGCTTTCTTT
cdr3_aa: CASSFLQGDGSTEAFF

j_call: TRBJ1-1
v_call: TRBV19
clone_size: NA
d_call: NA
cdr3_nt: TGTGCCAGTAGTGGGTACGGCTTGTATACTGAAGCTTTCTTT
cdr3_aa: CASSGYGLYTEAFF

j_call: TRBJ1-5
v_call: TRBV19
clone_size: NA
d_call: TRBD1
cdr3_nt: TGTGCCAGTGGCATACAGGGGAGCAATCAGCCCCAGCATTTT
cdr3_aa: CASGIQGSNQPQHF

j_call: TRBJ2-7
v_call: TRBV4-1
clone_size: NA
d_call: NA
cdr3_nt: TGCGCCAGCAGCCAAGGGACGTGGAACGAGCAGTACTTC
cdr3_aa: CASSQGTWNEQYF